This T cell receptor beta chain was observed in a study of shared clonotypes between healthy human individuals. Looking at the study overall: Three CD4 naive, three CD4 memory, two CD8 naive and one CD8 memory plate were used per donor.

A note on this clone: Its antigen is not known.

At the deep level, the assay was run. Genomic DNA belonging to each subset was distributed in equal measure over several immunoSEQ plates. The protocol was immunoSEQ multiplex PCR, while the TCRdb copy is restricted to in-frame clones and leaves out a portion. Among some 2,000,000 clones listed, 90% to 95% were seen once. Trimming left V 0 bases short and J 8 bases short, with 11 bases between. The CDR3 is 14 residues long. Germline lookup yields CDR1 ENHRY and CDR2 SYGVKD. Findings of the study overall: What naive subsets generally showed was a larger estimated richness than memory subsets showed.

Sequencing was carried out using naive CD4+ T cells sorted from blood. Subset given: CD45RA+ positively selected. The receptor was isolated from a man between 18 and 35 years old in good health. The rearrangement links TRBV10-3 to TRBJ2-1; weak D call: TRBD2 (6 bases). The chain's CDR3 is CAISESTSFDEQFF. The CDR3 bases are TGTGCCATCAGTGAGTCGACTAGTTTTGATGAGCAGTTCTTC.